This T cell receptor (beta chain) was recorded in a study of cytomegalovirus exposure and HLA in healthy donors. The V end was cut by 4 bases, the J end by 3 bases, with 16 bases between. This CDR3 contains 15 residues. Looked up from germline, CDR1 is MNHEY and CDR2 is SMNVEV (reference sequence). Primers included in the PCR were 60 Vbeta and 13 Jbeta primers. The assay was immunoSEQ multiplex PCR, and TCRdb's table has in-frame clones only and misses some. The sample lists roughly 290,000 clones, around 80% occurring once. The source of this sequence is a girl aged 2 to 9 in good health and CMV-seronegative. This chain uses TRBV27 with TRBJ2-7; D gene uncertain. Specimen: PBMCs. The CDR3 DNA sequence: TGTGCCAGCAGTTCCTCTTATAGACCAGGCTACGAGCAGTACTTC. It yields the protein CASSSSYRPGYEQYF.